These 8 T cell receptor beta chains share one sample of origin, sequenced in a study of blood T cell repertoires in COVID-19. Sequencing used immunoSEQ multiplex PCR; TCRdb keeps in-frame clones, though not all of them. This sample has fewer than 85,000 clones; over 75% occur once, and the top ten carry roughly 4.5%. Sequencing input: peripheral blood. The receptors derive from a woman aged 55-69 years with acute or convalescent COVID-19.

The chain employs TRBV3-1 (or the pseudogene TRBV3-2) and TRBJ1-1, with D maybe TRBD1 (6 bases). Per germline, CDR1 LGHDT and CDR2 YNNKEL (reference sequence). This CDR3 is built from 15 residues. V lost 0 bases to trimming and J lost 2 bases, with 10 bases between them. CDR3 residues: CASSQDTGLNTEAFF. DNA of the CDR3: TGTGCCAGCAGCCAAGATACAGGGCTCAACACTGAAGCTTTCTTT.

The J gene is TRBJ2-5, the V gene TRBV5-1, with D maybe TRBD2 (5 bases). V lost 4 bases to trimming and J lost 1 base, with 8 bases between them. The CDR3 has 13 amino acids. Germline V gene sequence: CDR1 SGHRS, CDR2 YFSETQ. CDR3: CASSPLAQETQYF. The CDR3, as DNA: TGCGCCAGCAGCCCCCTAGCCCAAGAGACCCAGTACTTC.

The V call is TRBV5-6, the J call TRBJ2-5, with 7 positions matching TRBD1. The CDR3 totals 14 residues. Looked up from germline, CDR1 is SGHDT and CDR2 is YYEEEE. Trimming cost V 3 bases and J 1 base; bases outside gene matches: 3. The DNA of the CDR3 is TGTGCCAGCAGCTGGGGGACAGCCCAAGAGACCCAGTACTTC. Translation gives CASSWGTAQETQYF.

The chain has TRBV15 and TRBJ1-5; D uncertain. The CDR3 has 17 residues. Germline V gene sequence: CDR1 LNHNV, CDR2 YYDKDF (reference sequence). Between the trimmed V and J ends, which lost 0 bases and 6 bases, there was a span of 18 bases. CDR3 coding DNA: TGTGCCACCAGCAGAGACCGGAGAATTACCAGCTCTCAGCCCCAGCATTTT. Residues: CATSRDRRITSSQPQHF.

The chain combines TRBV4-1 with TRBJ2-7, with 8 bases matching TRBD2. V was pared by 1 base and J by 2 bases, with 7 bases of the junction left unmatched. The length of the CDR3 is 16 residues. Germline V gene lookup returns CDR1 MGHRA and CDR2 YSYEKL. Here the CDR3 reads CASSQVVAGRAYEQYF. CDR3 bases: TGCGCCAGCAGCCAAGTTGTTGCCGGGAGGGCCTACGAGCAGTACTTC.

The chain links TRBV27 to TRBJ2-7, with D perhaps TRBD1 (6 bases). This CDR3 comprises 14 residues. Trimming stripped 5 bases from V and 2 bases from J, with 13 bases between. CDR1 is MNHEY, CDR2 SMNVEV, per germline (reference sequence). CDR3 sequence (DNA): TGTGCCAGCAGTGACAGGACTCTCCCCTACGAGCAGTACTTC. Protein: CASSDRTLPYEQYF.

V gene TRBV6-4 combines with J gene TRBJ2-1; TRBD1 is a possible D gene (5 bases). This CDR3 spans 15 amino acids. Germline CDR1 reads MRHNA; CDR2 reads SNTAGT. With 6 bases removed from V and 0 bases from J, the gap between germline ends came to 12 bases. The CDR3 sequence is CASSYDSRSYNEQFF. CDR3 nucleotide sequence: TGTGCCAGCAGCTATGACAGTCGCTCCTACAATGAGCAGTTCTTC.

The CDR3 sequence: CASSSHRASGNTIYF. The CDR3, as DNA: TGTGCCAGCAGCTCCCACAGGGCAAGTGGAAACACCATATATTTT. The chain carries TRBV3-1 (or the pseudogene TRBV3-2) and TRBJ1-3; a possible D gene is TRBD1 (6 bases). Germline CDR1 is LGHDT and CDR2 is YNNKEL (reference sequence). The V gene lost 5 bases and the J gene lost 3 bases, with 14 bases spanning the gap. The CDR3 length is 15 residues.